The 11 T cell receptor beta chains listed next were all sequenced from one sample in a study of blood T cell repertoires in COVID-19. The data were produced by immunoSEQ multiplex PCR, yet TCRdb's version contains in-frame clones alone and is incomplete. This sample yields approximately 390,000 clones, of which around nine tenths are seen a single time; 10% belongs to the top ten. Sequencing was done on a sample of PBMCs or T cells enriched from blood (not recorded which). All receptors derive from a woman aged 50 to 60 who had recovered from COVID-19.

This clone was detected once. The rearrangement uses TRBV6-5 and TRBJ1-1, with D unclear. The germline V gene encodes CDR1 MNHEY and CDR2 SVGAGI. The CDR3 is 14 residues long. V was shortened by 6 bases and J by 6 bases, with 17 bases between the two germline ends. The DNA of the CDR3 is TGTGCCAGCAGGGATGGAGGGTTGGGAGCTGAAGCTTTCTTT. Its protein is CASRDGGLGAEAFF.

The chain joins TRBV5-6 to TRBJ1-1, with 12 bases fitting TRBD1. This CDR3 has 16 residues. From germline, CDR1 is SGHDT and CDR2 YYEEEE. V shed 0 bases and J 3 bases; nucleotides not matched to a gene: 3. CDR3 residues: CASSLEGTGGDTEAFF. CDR3 nucleotide sequence: TGTGCCAGCAGCTTGGAGGGGACAGGGGGCGACACTGAAGCTTTCTTT.

V is TRBV19 and J is TRBJ1-1; tentative D call: TRBD1 (6 bases). V was pared by 3 bases and J by 8 bases, with 13 bases between. Germline V lookup: CDR1 LNHDA, CDR2 SQIVND (reference sequence). This CDR3 has 13 residues. The CDR3 coding sequence is TGTGCCAGTAGTATTCACAGGGATAGCGAAGCTTTCTTT. Translating it yields CASSIHRDSEAFF. Full variable domain (outside the CDR3, taken from reference TRBV19 and TRBJ1-1): DGGITQSPKYLFRKEGQNVTLSCEQNLNHDAMYWYRQDPGQGLRLIYYSQIVNDFQKGDIAEGYSVSREKKESFPLTVTSAQKNPTAFYLCASSIHRDSEAFFGQGTRLTVV.

The chain carries TRBV7-2 and TRBJ1-2, with 9 bases identical to TRBD1. Germline trimming cut 6 bases from V and 5 bases from J; bases unmatched to any gene: 7. The germline CDR1 and CDR2 sequences are SGHTA and FQGNSA. The CDR3 loop spans 14 amino acids. CDR3 DNA: TGTGCCAGCAGTAAGGACAGGGGAGAATATGGCTACACCTTC. Translated: CASSKDRGEYGYTF.

This chain uses TRBV6-2 or TRBV6-3 with TRBJ1-1; D gene ambiguous. The germline gives CDR1 MNHEY, CDR2 SVGEGT. The V and J ends lost 4 bases and 4 bases respectively, with 7 bases between them. The CDR3 is 12 amino acids. For the CDR3, the DNA is TGTGCCAGCAGTTTCCCATTCACTGAAGCTTTCTTT. Its protein product is CASSFPFTEAFF.

There are a few counts of this clone. The genes are TRBV25-1 and TRBJ2-7, with TRBD1 matching 7 bases. The CDR3 length is 15 residues. Germline V gene data show CDR1 as MGHDK and CDR2 as SYGVNS. J was trimmed by 3 bases and V by 4 bases; bases with no gene match: 9. CDR3 region: CASSVTGAFNYEQYF. The CDR3, as DNA: TGTGCCAGCAGTGTAACAGGGGCGTTTAACTACGAGCAGTACTTC.

The genes are TRBV29-1 and TRBJ2-3; a possible D gene is TRBD1 (5 bases). The CDR3 covers 15 residues. The germline V and J ends were trimmed by 5 bases and 4 bases, with 19 bases remaining between them. Germline V gene lookup returns CDR1 SQVTM and CDR2 ANQGSEA. This CDR3 is CSVYYGRGGSDTQYF. For the CDR3, the DNA is TGCAGCGTTTATTATGGTAGGGGTGGGTCAGATACGCAGTATTTT.

The rearrangement uses TRBV20-1 and TRBJ2-7; D gene unclear. Trimming stripped 0 bases from V and 5 bases from J, with 5 bases between. The CDR3 sequence is 11 residues long. Germline CDR1 DFQATT, CDR2 SNEGSKA (reference sequence). The CDR3 loop is CSARDRNEQYF. In nucleotides, the CDR3 is TGCAGTGCTAGAGACCGTAACGAGCAGTACTTC.

V is TRBV28 and J is TRBJ1-1; tentatively, D is TRBD1 (5 bases). The CDR3 has 13 amino acids. The germline gives CDR1 MDHEN, CDR2 SYDVKM. V was trimmed by 1 base and J by 11 bases, leaving 14 bases between them. CDR3 in DNA: TGTGCCAGCAGTTTATCAGGGCAAAGCTGGGCTTTCTTT. Protein: CASSLSGQSWAFF.

The chain employs TRBV6-5 and TRBJ1-1, with D perhaps TRBD1 (6 bases). Between the trimmed V and J ends, which lost 6 bases and 10 bases, there was a span of 18 bases. CDR3 length equals 13 residues. Germline V gene data show CDR1 as MNHEY and CDR2 as SVGAGI. The chain's CDR3 is CASRGPGALGAFF. In DNA, the CDR3 is TGTGCCAGCAGGGGGCCAGGGGCGCTGGGAGCTTTCTTT.

V and J are TRBV6-5 and TRBJ1-4; TRBD1 agrees at 9 bases. V shed 5 bases and J 6 bases; nucleotides not matched to a gene: 4. Looked up from germline, CDR1 is MNHEY and CDR2 is SVGAGI. The CDR3 has 14 amino acids. The CDR3 DNA sequence: TGTGCCAGCAGTCCACGACAGGGGGATGAAAAACTGTTTTTT. Its protein is CASSPRQGDEKLFF.